The 28 T cell receptor beta chains listed next were all sequenced from one sample in a study of Ad26.COV2.S vaccination and SARS-CoV-2 variants. Generated by immunoSEQ multiplex PCR, the TCRdb table keeps only in-frame clones and is missing some. The sample has about 410,000 clones, around 92% seen once; the top ten hold more than 1.5%. The treatment here: around 19 received Ad26.COV2.S at low or high dose, single or two shots; about 5 received placebo; per-sample allocation not given. At day 63 after the first vaccine or placebo injection, samples were drawn. The sequencing used peripheral blood, collected in a trial of Ad26.COV2.S vaccine versus placebo. Receptors originate from a person between 18 and 65 years old who received the Ad26.COV2.S COVID-19 vaccine or a placebo.

V and J are TRBV9 and TRBJ2-5, with D perhaps matching TRBD1 (6 bases). Trimming stripped 0 bases from V and 1 base from J, with 7 bases between. CDR1 SGDLS and CDR2 YYNGEE come from the germline V gene. The CDR3 spans 14 residues. As DNA, the CDR3 is TGTGCCAGCAGCGTAGGGGACACCCAAGAGACCCAGTACTTC. Protein sequence: CASSVGDTQETQYF.

The chain links TRBV5-1 to TRBJ2-5; 9 nucleotides agree with TRBD2. Germline V gene lookup returns CDR1 SGHRS and CDR2 YFSETQ. This CDR3 contains 15 residues. V trimming: 2 bases; J trimming: 7 bases; junction bases outside the gene matches: 9. CDR3 nucleotide sequence: TGCGCCAGCAGCTTAGGAGTAGCGGGGGTGGGGACCCAGTACTTC. This gives the protein CASSLGVAGVGTQYF.

The rearrangement uses TRBV7-8 and TRBJ2-2; perhaps TRBD1 as D (6 bases). V lost 2 bases to trimming and J lost 0 bases, with 10 bases between them. The CDR3 has 16 amino acids. The germline gives CDR1 SGHVS, CDR2 FQNEAQ. In nucleotides, the CDR3 is TGTGCCAGCAGCTTAAGTGGGGGCCCGAACACCGGGGAGCTGTTTTTT. It is translated as CASSLSGGPNTGELFF.

This chain joins TRBV14 and TRBJ2-3; D ambiguous. V was pared by 0 bases and J by 6 bases, with 10 bases between. The germline V gene encodes CDR1 SGHDN and CDR2 FVKESK. The length of the CDR3 is 14 residues. CDR3 protein: CASSQDQVVDTQYF. CDR3 coding DNA: TGTGCCAGCAGCCAAGATCAGGTCGTGGATACGCAGTATTTT. The complete variable domain, with remaining parts taken from reference TRBV14 and TRBJ2-3, reads EAGVTQFPSHSVIEKGQTVTLRCDPISGHDNLYWYRRVMGKEIKFLLHFVKESKQDESGMPNNRFLAERTGGTYSTLKVQPAELEDSGVYFCASSQDQVVDTQYFGPGTRLTVL.

V gene TRBV9 combines with J gene TRBJ2-5; 9 bases match TRBD1. This CDR3 has 16 amino acids. After removal of 4 bases from V and 4 bases from J, the junction contained 11 bases not matched to a gene. Germline lookup yields CDR1 SGDLS and CDR2 YYNGEE. The CDR3: CASSYTGTGSIETQYF. The CDR3, as DNA: TGTGCCAGCAGCTATACCGGGACAGGGTCGATAGAGACCCAGTACTTC.

The CDR3 DNA is TGTGCCAGTTGGGGGCGGGGGTCCTCACCCCTCCACTTT. This encodes CASWGRGSSPLHF. V gene TRBV19 combines with J gene TRBJ1-6; D may be TRBD1 (6 bases). Between the trimmed V and J ends, which lost 8 bases and 10 bases, there was a span of 15 bases. The CDR3 extends over 13 amino acids. The germline gives CDR1 LNHDA, CDR2 SQIVND (reference sequence).

This sequence joins TRBV28 and TRBJ1-1, with a possible D match to TRBD1 (6 bases). The CDR3 length is 11 residues. V was trimmed by 3 bases and J by 9 bases, leaving 8 bases between them. Germline loops: CDR1 MDHEN, CDR2 SYDVKM. CDR3 in amino acids: CASSLDRKAFF. CDR3 bases: TGTGCCAGCAGTTTGGACAGAAAAGCTTTCTTT.

The chain joins TRBV28 to TRBJ1-1; D ambiguous. The CDR3 covers 13 residues. V gave up 3 bases and J gave up 1 base, with 6 bases separating them. Germline V gene lookup returns CDR1 MDHEN and CDR2 SYDVKM. The CDR3 sequence is CASSFRPNTEAFF. CDR3 DNA sequence: TGTGCCAGCAGTTTCAGGCCGAACACTGAAGCTTTCTTT.

For the CDR3, the DNA is TGCGCCAGCAGCCCGGATACTTCCTCGGGGTCTCACTATTTT. Its translation: CASSPDTSSGSHYF. V usage is TRBV5-1 and J usage is TRBJ2-3, with D perhaps TRBD2 (5 bases). The CDR3 loop spans 14 amino acids. The germline CDR1 and CDR2 sequences are SGHRS and YFSETQ. V lost 4 bases to trimming and J lost 15 bases, with 24 bases between them. Supplemented by reference TRBV5-1 and TRBJ2-3, the full variable domain reads KAGVTQTPRYLIKTRGQQVTLSCSPISGHRSVSWYQQTPGQGLQFLFEYFSETQRNKGNFPGRFSGRQFSNSRSEMNVSTLELGDSALYLCASSPDTSSGSHYFGPGTRLTVL.

The J gene is TRBJ1-2, the V gene TRBV6-5, with D unresolved. This CDR3 comprises 16 residues. Germline CDR1 reads MNHEY; CDR2 reads SVGAGI. Trimming shortened V by 0 bases and J by 4 bases, and 15 bases separated the two germline ends. The CDR3 sequence: CASSYSNKIIGYGYTF. The DNA for the CDR3 is TGTGCCAGCAGTTACTCGAACAAAATTATAGGCTATGGCTACACCTTC.

The chain joins TRBV6-2 or TRBV6-3 to TRBJ2-2; no reliable D call. The CDR3 length is 14 residues. Deletions cut 2 bases from V and 6 bases from J, with 10 bases between. Germline CDR1 MNHEY, CDR2 SVGEGT. As DNA, the CDR3 is TGTGCCAGCAGTTACACGGACGTGCCCGGGGAGCTGTTTTTT. It is translated as CASSYTDVPGELFF.

The V and J genes are TRBV10-3 and TRBJ1-2; D is unclear. The CDR3 extends over 13 amino acids. The V gene lost 1 base and the J gene lost 8 bases, with 11 bases spanning the gap. Germline-derived CDR1 and CDR2 are ENHRY and SYGVKD. The CDR3 reads CAISEWGSGGYTF. The CDR3 DNA reads as TGTGCCATCAGTGAGTGGGGATCGGGGGGCTACACCTTC.

This chain joins TRBV4-1 and TRBJ1-5; 7 positions agree with TRBD1. The germline CDR1 and CDR2 sequences are MGHRA and YSYEKL. The CDR3 extends over 19 amino acids. J lost 0 bases, V lost 1 base, and 12 bases had no gene match. CDR3 loop: CASSQVRTGSGYSNQPQHF. The DNA for the CDR3 is TGCGCCAGCAGCCAAGTTCGGACAGGCTCGGGTTATAGCAATCAGCCCCAGCATTTT.

The chain employs TRBV4-3 and TRBJ1-2; no clear D. The CDR3 contains 14 residues. Between the trimmed V and J ends, which lost 2 bases and 1 base, there was a span of 8 bases. Germline assignment: CDR1 LGHNA and CDR2 YSLEER. The CDR3 region has the DNA TGCGCCAGCAGCCAACTTACAAGTAACTATGGCTACACCTTC. This sequence encodes CASSQLTSNYGYTF.

The rearrangement uses TRBV12-3 or TRBV12-4 and TRBJ2-2; TRBD2 aligns across 8 bases. The CDR3 covers 13 residues. The junction had 4 bases not matched to a gene; V was cut back by 7 bases and J by 6 bases. The CDR3 DNA sequence: TGTGCCAGCATACGCGGGGGGTCCGGGGAGCTGTTTTTT. Translated, it gives CASIRGGSGELFF.

The gene calls are TRBV27 and TRBJ2-7; maybe TRBD1 (5 bases). V gave up 10 bases and J gave up 0 bases, with 16 bases separating them. The CDR3 contains 14 residues. Germline lookup yields CDR1 MNHEY and CDR2 SMNVEV (reference sequence). The CDR3 region is CAIRRQGSSYEQYF. CDR3 in DNA: TGTGCCATCCGCCGGCAGGGAAGCTCCTACGAGCAGTACTTC.

V and J are TRBV12-3 or TRBV12-4 and TRBJ1-2, with D maybe TRBD1 (6 bases). V was pared by 5 bases and J by 4 bases, with 8 bases between. The CDR3 is made up of 12 amino acids. CDR3 nucleotides: TGTGCCAGCAGTGGGACATTCTATGGCTACACCTTC. Protein product: CASSGTFYGYTF.

The chain combines TRBV9 with TRBJ2-1; TRBD2 matches 10 bases. Germline loops: CDR1 SGDLS, CDR2 YYNGEE. The CDR3 loop spans 16 amino acids. After removal of 0 bases from V and 6 bases from J, the junction contained 6 bases not matched to a gene. CDR3 amino acids: CASSVAPGLAFNEQFF. The CDR3 DNA reads as TGTGCCAGCAGCGTAGCCCCGGGACTAGCGTTCAATGAGCAGTTCTTC.

This chain joins TRBV20-1 and TRBJ2-5; no definite D call. Germline CDR1 reads DFQATT; CDR2 reads SNEGSKA (reference sequence). Trimming stripped 3 bases from V and 0 bases from J, with 8 bases between. The length of the CDR3 is 13 residues. CDR3 coding DNA: TGCAGTGCTAGTTTTCAGCACCAAGAGACCCAGTACTTC. Its translation is CSASFQHQETQYF.

The DNA for the CDR3 is TGTGCTAGTGGTTTGGACCGACTAGCCTCTTTGGATGAGCAGTTCTTC. It translates to CASGLDRLASLDEQFF. The rearrangement joins TRBV12-5 to TRBJ2-1; 7 positions agree with TRBD2. J was trimmed by 8 bases and V by 1 base; bases with no gene match: 11. The CDR3 runs 16 residues. The V gene's germline CDR1 is LGHNT and CDR2 FRNRAP.

This rearrangement joins TRBV7-8 to TRBJ2-5, with D unclear. Germline V gene lookup returns CDR1 SGHVS and CDR2 FQNEAQ. V was shortened by 0 bases and J by 3 bases, with 8 bases between the two germline ends. The CDR3 has 14 amino acids. The CDR3 region is CASSLAYREETQYF. In DNA, the CDR3 is TGTGCCAGCAGCTTAGCTTATAGGGAAGAGACCCAGTACTTC.

The V call is TRBV30, the J call TRBJ1-1, with D possibly TRBD1 on 5 matching bases. The CDR3 covers 16 residues. Germline-derived CDR1 and CDR2 are GTSNPN and SVGIG (reference sequence). Between the trimmed V and J ends, which lost 0 bases and 2 bases, there was a span of 16 bases. CDR3 DNA: TGTGCCTGGAGTGTTTGGCACGGGACCATCAACACTGAAGCTTTCTTT. Translation gives CAWSVWHGTINTEAFF.

The genes are TRBV4-3 and TRBJ2-1; 8 bases fit TRBD2. Germline V gives CDR1 LGHNA, CDR2 YSLEER. After removal of 3 bases from V and 10 bases from J, the junction contained 5 bases not matched to a gene. There are 13 residues in the CDR3. As DNA, the CDR3 is TGCGCCAGCAGCCAGGACACGGGAGGGGAGCAGTTCTTC. This sequence encodes CASSQDTGGEQFF.

The V call is TRBV19, the J call TRBJ2-4; 11 bases line up with TRBD2. With V trimmed by 5 bases and J by 0 bases, 12 bases remained unmatched. Germline lookup yields CDR1 LNHDA and CDR2 SQIVND (reference sequence). This CDR3 has 19 residues. For the CDR3, the DNA is TGTGCCAGTAGTGTTTCTAGCGGGGGGCCTATGATAGCCAAAAACATTCAGTACTTC. It is translated as CASSVSSGGPMIAKNIQYF.

The genes are TRBV6-5 and TRBJ1-5, with TRBD1 matching over 7 bases. The junction had 5 bases not matched to a gene; V was cut back by 6 bases and J by 0 bases. The CDR3 consists of 15 residues. Germline V gene sequence: CDR1 MNHEY, CDR2 SVGAGI. This chain's CDR3 is CASSSTGDSNQPQHF. The DNA of the CDR3 is TGTGCCAGCAGCTCTACAGGGGATAGCAATCAGCCCCAGCATTTT.

There are a few counts of this clone. The chain links TRBV3-1 (or the pseudogene TRBV3-2) to TRBJ2-3; 7 bases match TRBD2. CDR1 and CDR2 (germline): LGHDT, YNNKEL (reference sequence). Trimming took 0 bases from V and 0 from J; bases not matched to a gene: 6. The length of the CDR3 is 17 residues. In DNA, the CDR3 is TGTGCCAGCAGCCAAGATCACGGGGGGTTTAGCACAGATACGCAGTATTTT. It is translated as CASSQDHGGFSTDTQYF.

This clone has just one count. The V and J genes are TRBV7-9 and TRBJ1-1, with 7 bases aligning to TRBD1. The CDR3 extends over 15 amino acids. Germline loops: CDR1 SEHNR, CDR2 FQNEAQ (reference sequence). V lost 1 base and J lost 6; bases outside the gene matches: 8. The CDR3 DNA reads as TGTGCCAGCAGCTTAGTACAGGGGAGCCGGGCTGAAGCTTTCTTT. As protein: CASSLVQGSRAEAFF.

The chain joins TRBV7-2 to TRBJ2-7; 8 positions match TRBD1. With 3 bases clipped from V and 0 bases from J, the junction kept 7 bases outside the gene matches. The CDR3 runs to 16 residues. CDR1 is SGHTA, CDR2 FQGNSA, per germline. Here the CDR3 reads CASSFLGQASSYEQYF. The CDR3 nucleotides read TGTGCCAGCAGCTTCCTGGGACAGGCGAGCTCCTACGAGCAGTACTTC.